This T cell receptor (beta chain) is from a study of T-cell reconstitution after alpha-beta-depleted transplantation in children. This CDR3 has 21 residues. CDR1 and CDR2 (germline): SGHAT, FQNNGV. Trimming stripped 1 base from V and 7 bases from J, with 35 bases between. Researchers prepared the TCRbeta library using unique molecular identifiers, the study reports. Each CDR3 protein gets one entry after TCRdb re-called the PCR reads with MiXCR. The sample lists roughly 610,000 distinct CDR3 sequences, over 9.5% occurring once. V is TRBV11-2 and J is TRBJ2-7; D is perhaps TRBD2 (7 bases). This TCR was sampled from a human donor who donated a stem cell graft to a child with acute myeloid leukemia. Specimen: PBMCs from the stem cell graft donor, collected from the stem cell graft. The CDR3 nucleotides are TGTGCCAGCAGCTTAGTTCCGACCCCCCTTAGAGGGGGAGGGAGAAATATAGAGCAGTACTTC. Translating gives CASSLVPTPLRGGGRNIEQYF. Full variable domain (rest looked up from reference TRBV11-2 and TRBJ2-7): EAGVAQSPRYKIIEKRQSVAFWCNPISGHATLYWYQQILGQGPKLLIQFQNNGVVDDSQLPKDRFSAERLKGVDSTLKIQPAKLEDSAVYLCASSLVPTPLRGGGRNIEQYFGPGTRLTVT.